The clone carrying this TCR beta chain was recorded a few times. Its specificity is unknown. A read error is possible here, since a much larger clone lies one base away. This record belongs to a study of blood T cells in healthy people across ages. Through a sample-barcoded 5' primer and a J-beta primer mix, a second PCR was run for 7 to 11 cycles. TCRdb re-analysed the 5' RACE reads in MiXCR, keeping a single row per CDR3 protein. Counted here are 590,000 or so distinct CDR3 sequences, about 30% occurring once; the ten biggest clones make up more than 15%. Study-wide results and limits: Naive T cell percentage showed a strong correlation with the diversity of TCR beta.

CDR3 size: 15 residues. Donors were healthy Caucasian individuals from Russia aged roughly 6 to 90. The sequenced sample was blood. This rearrangement joins TRBV12-3 or TRBV12-4 to TRBJ1-4; 9 nucleotides match TRBD1. The receptor was derived from an elderly woman in good health. CDR3 amino acids: CASSRGTGTNEKRFF. CDR3 DNA sequence: TGTGCCAGCAGTCGCGGGACAGGGACTAATGAAAAACGGTTTTTT.